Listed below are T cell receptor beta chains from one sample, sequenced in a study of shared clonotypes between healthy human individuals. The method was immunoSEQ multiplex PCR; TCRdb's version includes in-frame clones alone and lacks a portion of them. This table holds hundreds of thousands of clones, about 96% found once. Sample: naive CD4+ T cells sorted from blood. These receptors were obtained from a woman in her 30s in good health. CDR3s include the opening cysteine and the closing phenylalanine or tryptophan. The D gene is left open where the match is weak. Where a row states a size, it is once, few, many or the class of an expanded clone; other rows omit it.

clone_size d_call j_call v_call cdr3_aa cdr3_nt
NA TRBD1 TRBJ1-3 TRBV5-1 CASSLARGPTGNTIYF TGCGCCAGCAGCTTGGCAAGGGGGCCCACTGGAAACACCATATATTTT
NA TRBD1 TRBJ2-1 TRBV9 CASSAQGASYNEQFF TGTGCCAGCAGCGCTCAGGGGGCGTCCTACAATGAGCAGTTCTTC
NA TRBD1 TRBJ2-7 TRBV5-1 CASSYGTGDAYEQYF TGCGCCAGCAGCTATGGGACAGGGGATGCCTACGAGCAGTACTTC
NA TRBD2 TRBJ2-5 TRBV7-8 CASSPGTSGNQETQYF TGTGCCAGCAGCCCGGGGACTAGCGGGAACCAAGAGACCCAGTACTTC
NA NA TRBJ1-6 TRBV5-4 CASSRPGGMNSPLHF TGTGCCAGCAGCCGACCGGGGGGCATGAATTCACCCCTCCACTTT
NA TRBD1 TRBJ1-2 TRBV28 CASSPDRGIRDGYTF TGTGCCAGCAGCCCGGACAGGGGGATTCGGGATGGCTACACCTTC
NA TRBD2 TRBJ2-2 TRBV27 CASALSSGGTGELFF TGTGCCAGCGCCCTGTCTAGCGGAGGGACCGGGGAGCTGTTTTTT
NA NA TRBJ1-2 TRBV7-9 CASSRNGVTTYGYTF TGTGCCAGCAGCCGAAATGGGGTTACGACTTATGGCTACACCTTC
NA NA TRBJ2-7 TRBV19 CASSNVFEAAYEQYF TGTGCCAGTAGTAATGTTTTCGAGGCCGCCTACGAGCAGTACTTC
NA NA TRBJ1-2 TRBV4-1 CASSQGVLSYGYTF TGCGCCAGCAGCCAAGGGGTTCTCTCCTATGGCTACACCTTC
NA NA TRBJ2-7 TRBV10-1 CASSESTSDPGYEQYF TGCGCCAGCAGTGAGTCTACCTCGGACCCAGGCTACGAGCAGTACTTC
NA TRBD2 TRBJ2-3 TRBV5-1 CASSLPSGSTDTQYF TGCGCCAGCAGCTTACCTAGCGGGAGCACAGATACGCAGTATTTT
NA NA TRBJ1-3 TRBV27 CASSLTPQTVTGNTIYF TGTGCCAGCAGTTTAACCCCCCAGACAGTAACTGGAAACACCATATATTTT
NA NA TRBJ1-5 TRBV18 CASSPRAGVDQPQHF TGTGCCAGCTCACCACGGGCCGGCGTAGATCAGCCCCAGCATTTT
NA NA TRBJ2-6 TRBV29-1 CSVEVRGRYPSGANVLTF TGCAGCGTTGAGGTCCGGGGGCGGTATCCCTCCGGGGCCAACGTCCTGACTTTC
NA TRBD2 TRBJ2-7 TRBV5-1 CASGSGASGIEPYEQYF TGCGCCAGCGGTTCTGGGGCTAGCGGGATCGAACCTTACGAGCAGTACTTC
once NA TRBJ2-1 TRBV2 CASEKGTITYNEQFF TGTGCCAGCGAAAAGGGGACGATCACCTACAATGAGCAGTTCTTC
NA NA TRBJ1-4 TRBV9 CASSVSTGPNEKLFF TGTGCCAGCAGCGTATCCACAGGGCCTAATGAAAAACTGTTTTTT
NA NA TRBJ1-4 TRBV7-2 CASSSPAGRREKLFF TGTGCCAGCAGCTCTCCAGCAGGGCGGCGGGAAAAACTGTTTTTT
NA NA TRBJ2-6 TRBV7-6 CASSFQPPPSGANVLTF TGTGCCAGCAGCTTTCAACCGCCGCCCTCTGGGGCCAACGTCCTGACTTTC
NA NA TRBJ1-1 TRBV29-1 CSVGSWNTEAFF TGCAGCGTTGGCAGCTGGAACACTGAAGCTTTCTTT
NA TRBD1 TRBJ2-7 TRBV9 CASSPGTGVHEQYF TGTGCCAGCAGCCCCGGGACAGGGGTCCACGAGCAGTACTTC
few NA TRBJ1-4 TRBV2 CASSDVQRNEKLFF TGTGCCAGCAGTGATGTGCAGAGGAATGAAAAACTGTTTTTT
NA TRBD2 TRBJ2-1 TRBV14 CASSQTSGRSYNEQFF TGTGCCAGCAGCCAGACTAGCGGGAGGTCGTACAATGAGCAGTTCTTC
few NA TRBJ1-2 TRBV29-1 CSVGAHNFYGYTF TGCAGCGTTGGAGCACATAACTTCTATGGCTACACCTTC
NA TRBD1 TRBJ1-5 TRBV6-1 CASSEAETGARNQPQHF TGTGCCAGCAGTGAAGCAGAGACAGGGGCCCGCAATCAGCCCCAGCATTTT
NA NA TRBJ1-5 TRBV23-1 CASSQSLSEDSNQPQHF TGCGCCAGCAGTCAATCCCTGTCGGAGGATAGCAATCAGCCCCAGCATTTT
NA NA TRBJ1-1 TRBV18 CASSRYKNTEAFF TGTGCCAGCTCACGTTACAAGAACACTGAAGCTTTCTTT
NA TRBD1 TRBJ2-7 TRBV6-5 CASSPRDRSPYEQYF TGTGCCAGCAGTCCCCGGGACAGGTCCCCCTACGAGCAGTACTTC
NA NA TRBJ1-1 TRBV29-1 CSVEFVGLNTEAFF TGCAGCGTTGAATTTGTAGGGCTGAACACTGAAGCTTTCTTT
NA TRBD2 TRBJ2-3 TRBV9 CASSVSGNPDTQYF TGTGCCAGCAGCGTGAGCGGGAATCCAGATACGCAGTATTTT
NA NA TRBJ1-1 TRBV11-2 CASSPWGDTEAFF TGTGCCAGCAGCCCCTGGGGGGACACTGAAGCTTTCTTT